The rows below give T cell receptor beta chains drawn from one sample of a study of blood T cell repertoires in COVID-19. The data were produced by immunoSEQ multiplex PCR, yet TCRdb's version contains in-frame clones alone and is incomplete. This sample yields approximately 200,000 clones, of which approximately 82% are seen a single time; 6.9% belongs to the top ten. Material: peripheral blood. Receptors originate from a human donor with acute or convalescent COVID-19. The donor label of this sample is uncertain. The CDR3 runs from the conserved cysteine through the conserved F or W. A D gene is named only where the DNA matches it firmly. Where a row states a size, it is once, few, many or the class of an expanded clone; other rows omit it.

j_call | clone_size | v_call | d_call | cdr3_aa | cdr3_nt
TRBJ2-6 | NA | TRBV7-2 | NA | CASSLGRNGANVLTF | TGTGCCAGCAGCTTGGGGCGAAACGGGGCCAACGTCCTGACTTTC
TRBJ2-1 | NA | TRBV29-1 | NA | CSVGGSFNEQFF | TGCAGCGTTGGTGGTAGCTTCAATGAGCAGTTCTTC
TRBJ1-2 | NA | TRBV6-5 | TRBD1 | CASSYSQGARPHTF | TGTGCCAGCAGTTATTCCCAGGGGGCGCGACCCCACACCTTC
TRBJ1-2 | NA | TRBV7-9 | NA | CASSLVGREAYGYTF | TGTGCCAGCAGCTTAGTAGGGCGGGAAGCTTATGGCTACACCTTC
TRBJ1-1 | NA | TRBV18 | NA | CASSPNQIMNTEAFF | TGTGCCAGCTCACCGAACCAGATTATGAACACTGAAGCTTTCTTT
TRBJ2-2 | NA | TRBV6-5 | NA | CASSYSYTGNTGELFF | TGTGCCAGCAGTTACTCGTATACGGGAAACACCGGGGAGCTGTTTTTT
TRBJ1-2 | NA | TRBV5-1 | TRBD1 | CASSLGAGQGSTF | TGCGCCAGCAGCTTGGGGGCCGGACAGGGGAGCACCTTC
TRBJ2-2 | NA | TRBV10-3 | NA | CAISEKKGPDTGELFF | TGTGCCATCAGTGAAAAAAAGGGGCCCGACACCGGGGAGCTGTTTTTT
TRBJ2-3 | NA | TRBV13 | NA | CASSTGGRADTQYF | TGTGCCAGCAGCACAGGGGGGAGGGCAGATACGCAGTATTTT
TRBJ2-1 | NA | TRBV11-2 | TRBD2 | CASSRPGTRPNEQFF | TGTGCCAGCAGCCGGCCCGGGACTAGGCCCAATGAGCAGTTCTTC
TRBJ1-5 | few | TRBV10-3 | NA | CAISEGAAYSNQPQHF | TGTGCCATCAGTGAGGGGGCAGCTTATAGCAATCAGCCCCAGCATTTT
TRBJ2-7 | NA | TRBV11-2 | TRBD2 | CASSLDPRGLAGYYEQYF | TGTGCCAGCAGCTTAGATCCCCGGGGACTAGCGGGATACTACGAGCAGTACTTC
TRBJ1-5 | NA | TRBV4-3 | NA | CASSQDRTGMHQPQHF | TGCGCCAGCAGCCAAGATAGAACAGGGATGCACCAGCCCCAGCATTTT
TRBJ2-1 | NA | TRBV6-9 | TRBD2 | CASSPMSAGEGNEQFF | TGTGCCAGCAGCCCCATGTCCGCGGGAGAAGGCAATGAGCAGTTCTTC
TRBJ1-1 | once | TRBV18 | NA | CASSPLAGEAFF | TGTGCCAGCTCACCACTTGCCGGGGAAGCTTTCTTT
TRBJ2-1 | few | TRBV7-9 | NA | CASTWGDRNNEQFF | TGTGCCAGCACCTGGGGAGACAGGAATAATGAGCAGTTCTTC
TRBJ1-4 | NA | TRBV7-9 | TRBD1 | CASSSPPRQGRLTNEKLFF | TGTGCCAGCAGCTCTCCCCCGAGACAGGGTAGGTTAACTAATGAAAAACTGTTTTTT
TRBJ2-2 | NA | TRBV10-3 | NA | CAISGSPSTGELFF | TGTGCCATCAGCGGGAGTCCGAGCACCGGGGAGCTGTTTTTT
TRBJ1-5 | NA | TRBV29-1 | NA | CSAAQASNQPQHF | TGCAGCGCTGCGCAGGCCAGCAATCAGCCCCAGCATTTT
TRBJ2-5 | once | TRBV9 | NA | CASSLTGFKNTQYF | TGTGCCAGCAGCCTAACAGGATTCAAGAATACCCAGTACTTC
TRBJ2-7 | NA | TRBV14 | NA | CASSQPGLPYEQYF | TGTGCCAGCAGCCAACCCGGACTGCCCTACGAGCAGTACTTC
TRBJ2-7 | NA | TRBV12-3/TRBV12-4 | TRBD1 | CASGDTGGGGQYF | TGTGCCAGCGGAGACACAGGGGGCGGTGGGCAGTACTTC
TRBJ2-7 | NA | TRBV28 | NA | CASSLFESWYF | TGTGCCAGCAGTTTGTTCGAGAGCTGGTACTTC
TRBJ2-5 | NA | TRBV7-9 | NA | CASSDTYQGNRETQYF | TGTGCCAGCAGCGATACCTACCAGGGGAACAGGGAGACCCAGTACTTC